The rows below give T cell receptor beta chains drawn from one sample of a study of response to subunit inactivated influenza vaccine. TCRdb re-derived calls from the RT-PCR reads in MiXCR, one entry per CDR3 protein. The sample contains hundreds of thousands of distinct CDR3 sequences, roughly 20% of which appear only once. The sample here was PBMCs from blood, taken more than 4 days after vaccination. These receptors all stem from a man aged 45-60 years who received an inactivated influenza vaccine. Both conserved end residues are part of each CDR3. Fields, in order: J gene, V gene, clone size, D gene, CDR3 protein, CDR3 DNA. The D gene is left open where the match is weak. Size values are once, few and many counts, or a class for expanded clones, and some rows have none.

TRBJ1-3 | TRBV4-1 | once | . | CASSLNAVNSGNTIYF | TGCGCCAGCAGCCTTAACGCCGTAAACTCTGGAAACACCATATATTTT
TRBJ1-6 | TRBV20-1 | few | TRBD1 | CSAGRDSNSPLHF | TGCAGTGCTGGCCGGGACAGCAATTCACCCCTCCACTTT
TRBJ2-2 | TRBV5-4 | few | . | CASSLDGRGNTGELFF | TGTGCCAGCAGCTTGGATGGCAGGGGGAACACCGGGGAGCTGTTTTTT
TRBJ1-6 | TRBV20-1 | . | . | CSASSLTTLYNSPLHF | TGCAGTGCTAGTTCCCTGACAACCCTCTATAATTCACCCCTCCACTTT
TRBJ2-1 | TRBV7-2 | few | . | CASSPGLRGPAHEQFF | TGTGCCAGCAGCCCCGGACTAAGAGGGCCGGCCCATGAGCAGTTCTTC
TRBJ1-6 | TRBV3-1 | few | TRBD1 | CASSQDLTGGNSPLHF | TGTGCCAGCAGCCAAGATTTGACAGGGGGTAATTCACCCCTCCACTTT
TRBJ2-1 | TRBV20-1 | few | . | CSASLDYGPYNEQFF | TGCAGTGCTAGTCTAGACTATGGGCCCTACAATGAGCAGTTCTTC
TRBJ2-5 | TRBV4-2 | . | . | CASSQAGGAKTQYF | TGTGCCAGCAGCCAAGCCGGGGGCGCGAAGACCCAGTACTTC
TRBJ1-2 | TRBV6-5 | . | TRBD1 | CASSYRDRDYGYTF | TGTGCCAGCAGTTACCGGGACAGGGACTATGGCTACACCTTC
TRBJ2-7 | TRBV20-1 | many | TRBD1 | CSARQGVYEQYF | TGCAGTGCTCGACAGGGGGTCTACGAGCAGTACTTC
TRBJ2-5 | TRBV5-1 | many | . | CASSFHRGLQETQYF | TGCGCCAGCAGCTTCCACCGAGGACTGCAAGAGACCCAGTACTTC
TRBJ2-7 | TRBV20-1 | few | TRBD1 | CSAAIGTGGYEQYF | TGCAGTGCCGCGATAGGGACAGGGGGCTACGAGCAGTACTTC
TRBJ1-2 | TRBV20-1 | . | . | CSARGPLLNYGYTF | TGCAGTGCTAGGGGGCCGCTCTTAAACTATGGCTACACCTTC
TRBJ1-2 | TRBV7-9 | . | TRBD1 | CASNNQGVRIMGGYTF | TGTGCCAGCAACAACCAGGGGGTTCGGATTATGGGCGGCTACACCTTC
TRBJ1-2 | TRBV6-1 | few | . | CASSVAGTDMGGYTF | TGTGCCAGCAGTGTGGCAGGGACCGACATGGGGGGCTACACCTTC
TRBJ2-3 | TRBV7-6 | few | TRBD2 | CASSLIVGRIDTQYF | TGTGCCAGCAGCTTAATTGTCGGGAGGATAGATACGCAGTATTTT
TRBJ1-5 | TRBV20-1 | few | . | CSARDHLNQPQHF | TGCAGTGCTAGGGACCACCTCAATCAGCCCCAGCATTTT
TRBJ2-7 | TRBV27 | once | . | CASSFGGSEGEQCF | TGTGCCAGCAGTTTCGGTGGGAGCGAGGGGGAGCAGTGCTTC
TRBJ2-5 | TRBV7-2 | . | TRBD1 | CASTPSPGQGQETQYF | TGTGCCAGCACCCCGAGTCCGGGACAGGGGCAAGAGACCCAGTACTTC
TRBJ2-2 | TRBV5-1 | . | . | CASSFQGQQGGELFF | TGCGCCAGCAGCTTTCAAGGACAGCAAGGCGGGGAGCTGTTTTTT
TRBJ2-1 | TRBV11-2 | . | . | CASSAGLEAQFF | TGTGCCAGCAGCGCGGGACTGGAGGCGCAGTTCTTC
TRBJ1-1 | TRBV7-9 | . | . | CASSPLTGVDFF | TGTGCCAGCAGCCCTTTGACCGGGGTTGATTTCTTT
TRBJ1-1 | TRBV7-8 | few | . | CASSSLVGAKDTEAFF | TGTGCCAGCAGCTCTCTAGTGGGGGCAAAGGACACTGAAGCTTTCTTT
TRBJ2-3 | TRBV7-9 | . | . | CASSSEGDLRGTDTQYF | TGTGCCAGCAGCTCAGAGGGGGACCTCCGTGGCACAGATACGCAGTATTTT
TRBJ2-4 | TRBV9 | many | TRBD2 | CASSVSGLGDIQYF | TGTGCCAGCAGCGTATCGGGACTAGGGGACATTCAGTACTTC
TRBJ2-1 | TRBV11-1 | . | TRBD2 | CASSTRVAGGVEQFF | TGTGCCAGCAGCACCCGGGTAGCGGGAGGAGTTGAGCAGTTCTTC
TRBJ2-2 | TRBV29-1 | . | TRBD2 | CSAPGGLDTGELFF | TGCAGCGCGCCGGGGGGGCTTGACACCGGGGAGCTGTTTTTT
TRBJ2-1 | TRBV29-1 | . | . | CSVEDFQGYNEQFF | TGCAGCGTTGAAGATTTTCAGGGGTACAATGAGCAGTTCTTC
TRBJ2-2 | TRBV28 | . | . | CASSVSVAGELFF | TGTGCCAGCAGCGTAAGTGTGGCCGGGGAGCTGTTTTTT
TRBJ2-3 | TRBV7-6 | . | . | CASSLVRQSTDTQYF | TGTGCCAGCAGCTTAGTTAGGCAGAGCACAGATACGCAGTATTTT
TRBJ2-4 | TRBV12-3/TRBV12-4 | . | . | CASSSMREWTKNIQYF | TGTGCCAGCAGTTCCATGAGGGAGTGGACCAAAAACATTCAGTACTTC
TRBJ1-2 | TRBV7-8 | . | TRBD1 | CASSSPTGGESPDFGYTF | TGTGCCAGCAGCTCACCGACAGGGGGCGAATCTCCCGACTTTGGCTACACCTTC
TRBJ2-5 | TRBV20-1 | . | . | CSARPPHGPQETQYF | TGCAGTGCTAGACCACCCCACGGTCCTCAAGAGACCCAGTACTTC
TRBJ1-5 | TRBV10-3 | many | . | CATRPGFGNQPQHF | TGTGCCACCCGTCCCGGCTTCGGCAATCAGCCCCAGCATTTT
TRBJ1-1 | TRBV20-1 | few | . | CSARDYRVTEAFF | TGCAGTGCTAGAGATTACAGGGTCACTGAAGCTTTCTTT
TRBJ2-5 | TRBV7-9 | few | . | CASSLGQEAETQYF | TGTGCCAGCAGCTTAGGACAGGAGGCGGAGACCCAGTACTTC
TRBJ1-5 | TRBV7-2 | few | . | CASSLFPGRLDQPQHF | TGTGCCAGCAGCTTATTCCCGGGCAGATTAGATCAGCCCCAGCATTTT
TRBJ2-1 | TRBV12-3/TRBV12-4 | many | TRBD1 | CASSLGQGAHEQFF | TGTGCCAGCAGTCTGGGACAGGGGGCCCATGAGCAGTTCTTC
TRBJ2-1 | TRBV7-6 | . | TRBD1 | CASSQDRVAEQFF | TGTGCCAGCAGCCAAGACAGGGTCGCTGAGCAGTTCTTC
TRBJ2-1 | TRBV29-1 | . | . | CSVGTFRSGGSSPNEQFF | TGCAGCGTTGGGACCTTCAGATCAGGAGGGTCCTCGCCCAATGAGCAGTTCTTC
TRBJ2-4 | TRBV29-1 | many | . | CSATEAPRGIQYF | TGCAGCGCGACCGAGGCCCCGAGGGGCATTCAGTACTTC
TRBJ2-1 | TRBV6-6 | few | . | CASTLYGEQFF | TGTGCCAGCACACTCTACGGTGAGCAGTTCTTC
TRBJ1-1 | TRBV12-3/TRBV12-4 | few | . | CASSRMVDTEAFF | TGTGCCAGCAGCCGGATGGTAGATACTGAAGCTTTCTTT
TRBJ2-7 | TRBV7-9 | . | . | CAILGPPVENEQYF | TGTGCCATTCTGGGCCCCCCCGTCGAGAACGAGCAGTACTTC
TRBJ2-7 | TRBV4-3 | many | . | CASSQDNGGSYEQYF | TGCGCCAGCAGCCAAGACAACGGAGGATCCTACGAGCAGTACTTC
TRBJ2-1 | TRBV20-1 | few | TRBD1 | CSAKGSGQGTEQFF | TGCAGTGCTAAGGGGTCGGGACAGGGTACTGAGCAGTTCTTC
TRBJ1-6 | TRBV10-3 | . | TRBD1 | CATSGQGNSPLHF | TGTGCCACCTCGGGACAGGGAAATTCACCCCTCCACTTT
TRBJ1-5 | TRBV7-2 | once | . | CASSPTQVGNQPQHF | TGTGCCAGCAGCCCCACCCAGGTTGGTAATCAGCCCCAGCATTTT
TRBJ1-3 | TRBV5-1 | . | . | CASATGGGNTIYF | TGCGCCAGCGCCACCGGGGGAGGAAACACCATATATTTT
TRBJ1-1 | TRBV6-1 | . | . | CATKNVQGSTEAFF | TGTGCCACCAAAAACGTCCAGGGGAGCACTGAAGCTTTCTTT
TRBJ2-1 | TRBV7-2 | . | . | CASHLLANEQFF | TGTGCCAGCCACTTGTTAGCCAATGAGCAGTTCTTC
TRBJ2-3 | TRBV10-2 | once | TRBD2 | CASSVAGFPDTQYF | TGCGCCAGCAGCGTAGCGGGGTTCCCAGATACGCAGTATTTT
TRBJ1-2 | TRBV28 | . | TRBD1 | CASVRLGQGFGYTF | TGTGCCAGCGTTCGACTGGGACAGGGGTTCGGCTACACCTTC
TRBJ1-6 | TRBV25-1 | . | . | CASSEVIINSPLHF | TGTGCCAGCAGTGAAGTCATTATTAATTCACCCCTCCACTTT
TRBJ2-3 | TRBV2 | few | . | CASSDFRGGNLDTQYF | TGTGCCAGCAGTGACTTTCGAGGGGGGAACCTGGATACGCAGTATTTT
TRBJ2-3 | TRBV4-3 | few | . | CASSQGNRPDTQYF | TGCGCCAGCAGCCAAGGGAACAGGCCAGATACGCAGTATTTT
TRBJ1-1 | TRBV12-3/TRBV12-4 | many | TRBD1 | CASTATGRTEAFF | TGTGCCAGCACCGCGACAGGGCGCACTGAAGCTTTCTTT
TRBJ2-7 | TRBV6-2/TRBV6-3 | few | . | CASSYSRPATGPHYEQYF | TGTGCCAGCAGTTACTCTCGGCCGGCGACGGGACCGCACTACGAGCAGTACTTC
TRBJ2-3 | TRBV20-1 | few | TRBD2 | CSAVPLAGGTDTQYF | TGCAGTGCGGTCCCCTTAGCGGGAGGCACAGATACGCAGTATTTT
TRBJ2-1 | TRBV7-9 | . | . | CASSLAENNEQFF | TGTGCCAGCAGCTTGGCTGAAAACAATGAGCAGTTCTTC